At least ten counts were recorded for the clone carrying this T cell receptor (beta chain). Its antigen is not identified. The junction does not match germline at one end; this may be a read error. The data were taken from a study of CD8 T cells in ankylosing spondylitis. The CDR3 runs 13 residues. Researchers built TCR beta libraries using quantitative 5'-RACE with molecular barcodes. TCRdb fed the 5' RACE reads into MiXCR, producing one record per CDR3 protein. The sample lists a few hundred thousand distinct CDR3 sequences; less than 25% were seen once. Findings and caveats of the study: A TCR beta motif of under ten highly homologous variants seemed to mark ankylosing spondylitis blood. Disease-linked clones reportedly concentrated significantly in matched ankylosing spondylitis synovial fluid.

The sample taken for sequencing was blood, either unsorted or a sorted T cell fraction (not recorded which). This TCR was recovered from a female donor with ankylosing spondylitis or in good health (not recorded which). The chain has TRBV12-3 or TRBV12-4 and TRBJ2-2; D is uncertain. The CDR3 nucleotides are TGTGCCAGCGGTTACCTAAACAGCGGGGAGCTGTTTTTT. Amino acids: CASGYLNSGELFF.